The 10 T cell receptor beta chains listed next were all sequenced from one sample in a study of PD-L1 blockade in urothelial cancer. Sequencing used immunoSEQ multiplex PCR; TCRdb keeps in-frame clones, though not all of them. The sample holds some 100,000 clones, around 93% seen once. The sequenced sample was PBMCs, obtained around atezolizumab (anti-PD-L1) treatment. Receptors originate from a woman of 80 years or more with urothelial cancer.

The chain combines TRBV5-1 with TRBJ2-2; D possibly corresponds to TRBD2 (6 bases). Germline V lookup: CDR1 SGHRS, CDR2 YFSETQ. Trimming cost V 0 bases and J 7 bases, with 16 bases left between them. This CDR3 is 16 amino acids long. The CDR3 sequence: CASSLDGGKAVGELFF. CDR3 DNA sequence: TGCGCCAGCAGCTTGGATGGCGGGAAAGCGGTCGGGGAGCTGTTTTTT.

V is TRBV13 and J is TRBJ1-2; 7 bases are a match to TRBD1. Trimming took 5 bases from V and 6 from J; bases not matched to a gene: 3. The CDR3 is 12 amino acids. The germline V gene encodes CDR1 PRHDT and CDR2 FYEKMQ (reference sequence). As DNA, the CDR3 is TGTGCCAGCAGCATGACAGGGAATGGCTACACCTTC. Its protein product is CASSMTGNGYTF.

The J gene is TRBJ2-7, the V gene TRBV5-1, with TRBD1 matching 9 bases. The CDR3 loop spans 14 amino acids. Trimming removed 4 bases from V and 5 bases from J; junction bases left unmatched: 7. Germline assignment: CDR1 SGHRS and CDR2 YFSETQ. CDR3 amino acids: CASSQQGAPDEQYF. CDR3 coding DNA: TGCGCCAGCAGCCAACAGGGGGCTCCCGACGAGCAGTACTTC.

This chain joins TRBV19 and TRBJ1-1; no clear D gene. CDR1 is LNHDA and CDR2 is SQIVND in the germline V gene (reference sequence). The CDR3 covers 15 residues. V lost 3 bases, J lost 1 base, and 12 bases lay in between. Here the CDR3 reads CASSMNSQPNTEAFF. In DNA, the CDR3 is TGTGCCAGTAGTATGAACTCACAGCCGAACACTGAAGCTTTCTTT. The whole variable domain, remainder taken from reference TRBV19 and TRBJ1-1, is DGGITQSPKYLFRKEGQNVTLSCEQNLNHDAMYWYRQDPGQGLRLIYYSQIVNDFQKGDIAEGYSVSREKKESFPLTVTSAQKNPTAFYLCASSMNSQPNTEAFFGQGTRLTVV.

The genes are TRBV2 and TRBJ2-1, with a weak D call TRBD1 (6 bases). This CDR3 has 14 amino acids. Trimming took 3 bases from V and 8 from J, leaving 14 bases between them. The V gene's germline CDR1 is SNHLY and CDR2 FYNNEI. The CDR3: CASSDRGLIYEQFF. DNA for the CDR3: TGTGCCAGCAGTGACAGGGGTTTGATTTATGAGCAGTTCTTC.

The chain recombines TRBV28 with TRBJ1-5, with TRBD1 as a possible D gene (5 bases). The ends were cut back, 6 bases at V and 6 bases at J, with 9 bases in the middle. Germline V CDR1 and CDR2: MDHEN, SYDVKM. CDR3 length: 12 residues. CDR3 sequence reads: CASRLDIQPQHF. The CDR3 coding sequence is TGTGCCAGCAGGCTGGACATTCAGCCCCAGCATTTT.

V and J are TRBV27 and TRBJ1-2; D is perhaps TRBD1 (6 bases). Between the trimmed V and J ends, which lost 2 bases and 2 bases, there was a span of 9 bases. The CDR3 has 14 amino acids. The germline CDR1 and CDR2 sequences are MNHEY and SMNVEV (reference sequence). This chain's CDR3 is CASSLRTGNYGYTF. The DNA of the CDR3 is TGTGCCAGCAGTTTACGCACAGGGAACTATGGCTACACCTTC.

This clone showed up just a few times. DNA for the CDR3: TGCGCCACCTCAGACAGGGCGAACACCGGGGAGCTGTTTTTT. Translated: CATSDRANTGELFF. The chain carries TRBV5-1 and TRBJ2-2; TRBD1 matches at 7 bases. After removal of 9 bases from V and 0 bases from J, the junction contained 5 bases not matched to a gene. There are 14 residues in the CDR3. Looked up from germline, CDR1 is SGHRS and CDR2 is YFSETQ.

This chain connects TRBV7-9 to TRBJ2-3, with D maybe TRBD2 (5 bases). The CDR3 has 14 amino acids. Trimming cost V 4 bases and J 2 bases, with 10 bases left between them. Germline V CDR1 and CDR2: SEHNR, FQNEAQ (reference sequence). The CDR3: CASSWESTTDTQYF. The CDR3 nucleotides read TGTGCCAGCAGCTGGGAGTCGACCACAGATACGCAGTATTTT.

The rearrangement uses TRBV19 and TRBJ1-5; no firm D call. The CDR3 consists of 17 residues. Germline V lookup: CDR1 LNHDA, CDR2 SQIVND (reference sequence). V shed 4 bases and J shed 1 base, with 17 bases lying between them. The CDR3 sequence: CASSRNRGGGSNQPQHF. In DNA form, the CDR3 reads TGTGCCAGTAGTAGGAACCGAGGTGGTGGGAGCAATCAGCCCCAGCATTTT.